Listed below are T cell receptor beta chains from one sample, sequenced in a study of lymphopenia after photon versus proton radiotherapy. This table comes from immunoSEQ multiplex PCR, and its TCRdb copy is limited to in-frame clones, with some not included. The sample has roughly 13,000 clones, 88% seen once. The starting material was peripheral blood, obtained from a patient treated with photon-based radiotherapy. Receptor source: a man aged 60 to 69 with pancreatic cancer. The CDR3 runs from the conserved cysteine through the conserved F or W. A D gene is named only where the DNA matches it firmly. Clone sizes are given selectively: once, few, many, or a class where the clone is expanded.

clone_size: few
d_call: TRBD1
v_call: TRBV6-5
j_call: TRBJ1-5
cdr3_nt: TGTGCCAGCAGGAAGGGACAGGGGAATCAGCCCCAGCATTTT
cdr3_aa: CASRKGQGNQPQHF

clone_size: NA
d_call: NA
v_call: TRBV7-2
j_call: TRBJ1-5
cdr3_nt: TGTGCCAGCAGCTTAAGCGTGTCTAATCAGCCCCAGCATTTT
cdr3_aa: CASSLSVSNQPQHF

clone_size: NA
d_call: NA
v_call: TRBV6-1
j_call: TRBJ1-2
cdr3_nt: TGTGCCAGCAGTGAAGCGCAGGGACGAGGCTACACCTTC
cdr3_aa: CASSEAQGRGYTF

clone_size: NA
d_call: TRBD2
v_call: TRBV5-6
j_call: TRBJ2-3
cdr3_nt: TGTGCCAGCAGTTGGCTAGCGGGGGCGCCCACGTTTGCAGATACGCAGTATTTT
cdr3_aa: CASSWLAGAPTFADTQYF

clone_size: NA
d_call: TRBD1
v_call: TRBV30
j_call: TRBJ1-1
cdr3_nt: TGTGCGGGGATAGGGGGCCGGGTCGTTGGCCCCGCTGAAGCTTTCTTT
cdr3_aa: CAGIGGRVVGPAEAFF

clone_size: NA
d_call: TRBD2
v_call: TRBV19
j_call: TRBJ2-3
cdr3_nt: TGTGCCAGTAGTTTAGGACTAGCGGGGGATCCTAGCACAGATACGCAGTATTTT
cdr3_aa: CASSLGLAGDPSTDTQYF

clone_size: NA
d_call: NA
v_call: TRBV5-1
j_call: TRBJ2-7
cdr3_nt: TGCGCCAGCAACCCGACAGGATACTCCGAGCAGTACTTC
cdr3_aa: CASNPTGYSEQYF

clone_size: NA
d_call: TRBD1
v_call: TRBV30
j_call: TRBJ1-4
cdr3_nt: TGTGCCCGGAGTGCGGTGCCAGGGGGGAGTGAAAAACTGTTTTTT
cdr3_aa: CARSAVPGGSEKLFF

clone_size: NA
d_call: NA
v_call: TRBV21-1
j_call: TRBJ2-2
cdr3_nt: TGTGCCAGCAGCCAAAACGGGGTAGCGGGGCAAAACACTACCGGGGAGCTGTTTTTT
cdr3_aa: CASSQNGVAGQNTTGELFF

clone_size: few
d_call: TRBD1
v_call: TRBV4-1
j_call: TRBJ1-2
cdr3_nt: TGCGCCAGCAGCCGAGGGACAGTCTATGGCTACACCTTC
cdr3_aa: CASSRGTVYGYTF

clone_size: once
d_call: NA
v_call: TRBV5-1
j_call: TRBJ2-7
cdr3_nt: TGCGCCAGCAGCTTGGGACAGGTCGTCGACGAGCAGTACTTC
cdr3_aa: CASSLGQVVDEQYF

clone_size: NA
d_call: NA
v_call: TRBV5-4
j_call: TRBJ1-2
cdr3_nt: TGTGCCAGCAGCTTGGTTTCAGGTTCCTACCGCAGCTACACCTTC
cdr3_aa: CASSLVSGSYRSYTF

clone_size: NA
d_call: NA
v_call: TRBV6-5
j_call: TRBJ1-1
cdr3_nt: TGTGCCAGCACGGGGGGCGCAAGAGCTTTCTTT
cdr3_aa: CASTGGARAFF

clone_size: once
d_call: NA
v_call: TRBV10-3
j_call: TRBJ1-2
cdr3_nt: TGTGCCATCAGTGAACAGGAGAGAGGTGCTTACTATGGCTACACCTTC
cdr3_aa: CAISEQERGAYYGYTF

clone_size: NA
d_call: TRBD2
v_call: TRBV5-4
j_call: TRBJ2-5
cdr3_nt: TGTGCCAGCAGCCGGGGGGGTACCGGGGTGGAAGAGACCCAGTACTTC
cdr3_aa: CASSRGGTGVEETQYF

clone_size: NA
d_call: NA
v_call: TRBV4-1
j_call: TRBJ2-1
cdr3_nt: TGCGCCAGCAGCCAGGGGTTCGAGTACAATGAGCAGTTCTTC
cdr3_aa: CASSQGFEYNEQFF

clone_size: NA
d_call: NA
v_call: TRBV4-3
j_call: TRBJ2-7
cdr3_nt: TGCGCCAGCAGCCAAGCCGTTTCGGCTTTCTACGAGCAGTACTTC
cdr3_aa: CASSQAVSAFYEQYF

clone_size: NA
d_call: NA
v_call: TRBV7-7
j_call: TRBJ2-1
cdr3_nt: TGTGCTAGCAGCTCCGGGACGTTTAATGAGCAGTTCTTC
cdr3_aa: CASSSGTFNEQFF

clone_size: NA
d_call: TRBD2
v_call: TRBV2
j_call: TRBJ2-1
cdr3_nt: TGTGCCAGCAGTGAAAGCGGGGGGGCCTACAATGAGCAGTTCTTC
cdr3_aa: CASSESGGAYNEQFF

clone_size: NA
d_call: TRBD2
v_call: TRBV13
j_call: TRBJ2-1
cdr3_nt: TGTGCCAGCAGCCCTAGGACTAGCGGGGGGGCTGAACAGTTCTTC
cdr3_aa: CASSPRTSGGAEQFF

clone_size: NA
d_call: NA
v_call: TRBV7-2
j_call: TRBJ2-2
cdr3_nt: TGTGCCAGCAGCTTAGAGCATGCGGCGATGAACACCGGGGAGCTGTTTTTT
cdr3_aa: CASSLEHAAMNTGELFF

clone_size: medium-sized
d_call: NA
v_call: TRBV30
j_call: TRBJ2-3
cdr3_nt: TGTGCCTGGATCCTTGCGGGGCCCGCAGATACGCAGTATTTT
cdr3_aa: CAWILAGPADTQYF

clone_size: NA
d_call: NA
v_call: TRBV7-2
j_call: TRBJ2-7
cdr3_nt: TGTGCCAGCAGCCCCTTGAGGGGCGGCTTGGAGCAGTACTTC
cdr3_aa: CASSPLRGGLEQYF

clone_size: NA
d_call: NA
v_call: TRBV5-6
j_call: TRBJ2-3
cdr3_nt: TGTGCCAGCAGCCCGCCCCGGACTAGCACAGATACGCAGTATTTT
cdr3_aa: CASSPPRTSTDTQYF

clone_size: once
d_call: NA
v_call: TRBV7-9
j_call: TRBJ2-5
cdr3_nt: TGTGCCAGCAGCCCGGTCCAAGAGACCCAGTACTTC
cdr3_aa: CASSPVQETQYF

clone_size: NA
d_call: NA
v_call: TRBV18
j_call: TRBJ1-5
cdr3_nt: TGTGCCAGCTCACCACCTTCGGGCGGGGGCGCGAAAGGGCCCCAGCATTTT
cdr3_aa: CASSPPSGGGAKGPQHF

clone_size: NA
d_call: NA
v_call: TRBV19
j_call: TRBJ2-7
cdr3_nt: TGTGCCAGTAGGAGCTTAGACAGTTACGAGCAGTACTTC
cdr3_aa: CASRSLDSYEQYF

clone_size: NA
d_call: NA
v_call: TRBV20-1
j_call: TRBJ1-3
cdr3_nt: TGCAGTGCTAGGACAGGAAACACCATATATTTT
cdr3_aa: CSARTGNTIYF

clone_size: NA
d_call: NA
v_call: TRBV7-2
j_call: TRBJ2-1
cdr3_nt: TGTGCCAGCAGCCGGGGGGCTACGGAGACAAAGGGAGGGCAGTTCTTC
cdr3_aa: CASSRGATETKGGQFF

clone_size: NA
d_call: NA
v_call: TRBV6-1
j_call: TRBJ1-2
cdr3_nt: TGTGCCAGCAGTGAAGCTCGGGGAATTAAACTTTATGGCTACACCTTC
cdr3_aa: CASSEARGIKLYGYTF